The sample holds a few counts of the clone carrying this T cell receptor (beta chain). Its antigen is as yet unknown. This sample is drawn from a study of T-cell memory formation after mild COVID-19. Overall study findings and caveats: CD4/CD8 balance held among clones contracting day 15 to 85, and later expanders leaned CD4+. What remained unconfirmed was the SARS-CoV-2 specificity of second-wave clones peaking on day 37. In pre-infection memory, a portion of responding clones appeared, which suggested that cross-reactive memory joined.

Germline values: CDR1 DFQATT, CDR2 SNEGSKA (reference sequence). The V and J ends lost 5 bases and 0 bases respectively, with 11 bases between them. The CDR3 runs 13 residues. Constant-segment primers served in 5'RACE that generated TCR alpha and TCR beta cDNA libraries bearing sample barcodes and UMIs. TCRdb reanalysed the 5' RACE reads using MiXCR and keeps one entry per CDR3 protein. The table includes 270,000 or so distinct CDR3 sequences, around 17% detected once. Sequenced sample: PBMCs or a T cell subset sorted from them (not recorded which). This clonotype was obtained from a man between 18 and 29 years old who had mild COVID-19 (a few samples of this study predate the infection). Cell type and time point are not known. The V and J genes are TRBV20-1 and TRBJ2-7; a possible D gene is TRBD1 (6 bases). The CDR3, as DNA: TGCAGTGCTTTCCGGGACAACTCCTACGAGCAGTACTTC. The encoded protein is CSAFRDNSYEQYF.